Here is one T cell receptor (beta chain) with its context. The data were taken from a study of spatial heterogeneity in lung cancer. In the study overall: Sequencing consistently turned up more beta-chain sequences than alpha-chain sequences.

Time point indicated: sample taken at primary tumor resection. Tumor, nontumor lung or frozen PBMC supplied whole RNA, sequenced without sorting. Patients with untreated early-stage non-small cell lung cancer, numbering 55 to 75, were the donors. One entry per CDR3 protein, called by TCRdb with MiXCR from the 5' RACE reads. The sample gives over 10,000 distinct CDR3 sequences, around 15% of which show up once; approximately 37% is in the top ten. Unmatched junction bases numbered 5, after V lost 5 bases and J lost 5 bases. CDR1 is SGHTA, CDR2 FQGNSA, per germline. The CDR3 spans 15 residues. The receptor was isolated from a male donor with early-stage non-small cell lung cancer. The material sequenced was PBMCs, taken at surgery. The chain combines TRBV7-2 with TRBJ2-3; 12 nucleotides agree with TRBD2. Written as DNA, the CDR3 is TGTGCCAGCAGCCCCCGGACTAGCGGGGAAGATACGCAGTATTTT. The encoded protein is CASSPRTSGEDTQYF. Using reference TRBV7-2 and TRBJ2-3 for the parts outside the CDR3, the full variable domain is GAGVSQSPSNKVTEKGKDVELRCDPISGHTALYWYRQSLGQGLEFLIYFQGNSAPDKSGLPSDRFSAERTGGSVSTLTIQRTQQEDSAVYLCASSPRTSGEDTQYFGPGTRLTVL.